The rows below give T cell receptor beta chains drawn from one sample of a study of cytomegalovirus exposure and HLA in healthy donors. Repertoires were generated with immunoSEQ multiplex PCR, while TCRdb's copy carries only in-frame clones and drops some. The profile shows tens of thousands of clones, roughly 70% of them singletons. The specimen was PBMCs. These receptors all stem from a young man in good health and CMV-seronegative. CDR3s include the opening cysteine and the closing phenylalanine or tryptophan. Fields, in order: clone size, D gene, J gene, V gene, CDR3 protein, CDR3 DNA. D genes are given only for firm matches. Some rows mark clone size as missing; the rest say once, few, many or name a class of expanded clone.

once | . | TRBJ2-2 | TRBV7-3 | CASSLGQQNTGELFF | TGTGCCAGCAGCTTAGGGCAGCAGAACACCGGGGAGCTGTTTTTT
. | . | TRBJ2-7 | TRBV29-1 | CSADGSGESSYEQYF | TGCAGCGCTGACGGATCGGGGGAGAGTTCCTACGAGCAGTACTTC
once | . | TRBJ1-1 | TRBV30 | CAFWDKYTEAFF | TGTGCCTTCTGGGACAAATACACTGAAGCTTTCTTT
. | . | TRBJ2-7 | TRBV29-1 | CSVEGITTGTAYEQYF | TGCAGCGTTGAAGGGATCACGACAGGGACTGCCTACGAGCAGTACTTC
few | . | TRBJ2-3 | TRBV4-1 | CASSQVQGPDTQYF | TGCGCCAGCAGCCAAGTACAGGGCCCAGATACGCAGTATTTT
. | . | TRBJ1-2 | TRBV4-1 | CASSQPARGLYGYTF | TGCGCCAGCAGCCAACCGGCCAGGGGCCTCTATGGCTACACCTTC
once | . | TRBJ1-6 | TRBV12-5 | CASGLTSARGAPLHF | TGTGCTAGTGGTTTGACTTCGGCCCGCGGGGCACCCCTCCACTTT
. | . | TRBJ2-5 | TRBV5-4 | CASSSDSRWETQYF | TGTGCCAGCAGCTCTGACTCCCGGTGGGAGACCCAGTACTTC
. | . | TRBJ1-5 | TRBV30 | CAWSVTGFSGQPQHF | TGTGCCTGGAGTGTAACGGGTTTTTCTGGTCAGCCCCAGCATTTT
. | TRBD1 | TRBJ1-1 | TRBV25-1 | CASSARGQGERVTEAFF | TGTGCCAGCAGTGCTAGGGGGCAGGGGGAGAGGGTCACTGAAGCTTTCTTT
. | TRBD1 | TRBJ2-7 | TRBV6-5 | CASSYEQGAHEQYF | TGTGCCAGCAGTTACGAACAGGGGGCCCACGAGCAGTACTTC
. | TRBD1 | TRBJ1-1 | TRBV27 | CASSYQPPGGTEAFF | TGTGCCAGCAGCTACCAGCCTCCAGGGGGCACTGAAGCTTTCTTT
. | . | TRBJ1-2 | TRBV27 | CASSLSGGYGYPF | TGTGCCAGCAGTTTGTCTGGGGGCTATGGCTACCCCTTC